A selection of T cell receptor beta chains follows, all from one sample in a study of patients and donors after allogeneic stem cell transplantation. TCRdb reanalysed the RT-PCR reads using MiXCR and keeps one entry per CDR3 protein. The table includes about a million distinct CDR3 sequences, 18% detected once. Input material: blood, either unsorted or a sorted T cell fraction (not recorded which). The receptors derive from a human donor who was either an allogeneic HSCT recipient or a stem cell or donor lymphocyte infusion donor (not recorded which). It is not recorded whose cells these are; they may come from a transplant donor. Each CDR3 is given with its conserved first and last residue. D genes are given only for firm matches. Clone size is not always given. Where it is, it says once, few, many or a class for expanded clones.

clone_size j_call v_call d_call cdr3_nt cdr3_aa
few TRBJ1-1 TRBV6-1 NA TGTGCCAGCAGTACCTCCAAGAGGGGGAACACTGAAGCTTTCTTT CASSTSKRGNTEAFF
few TRBJ2-2 TRBV3-1 NA TGTGCCAGCAGCCGCGTCCGGGGCGGGGAGCTGTTTTTT CASSRVRGGELFF
few TRBJ2-2 TRBV12-3/TRBV12-4 NA TGTGCCAGCAGTTTACGGGGGAAAGGGACCGGGGAGCTGTTTTTT CASSLRGKGTGELFF
NA TRBJ2-3 TRBV11-2 TRBD2 TGTGCCAGCGAGCGGGGGGACCTTAGCAGCGCAGATACGCAGTATTTT CASERGDLSSADTQYF
few TRBJ2-7 TRBV20-1 TRBD2 TGCAGTGCTGGACCTAGCGGGAGAACCGAGGGCGAGCAGTACTTC CSAGPSGRTEGEQYF
few TRBJ2-1 TRBV24-1 NA TGTGCCACCGCCCCAAGTGGACAGCGGTTCTACAATGAGCAGTTCTTC CATAPSGQRFYNEQFF
NA TRBJ2-1 TRBV9 NA TGTGCCAGCAGCAGTGGGACCACGAGCATCAATGAGCAGTTCTTC CASSSGTTSINEQFF
NA TRBJ2-5 TRBV7-9 NA TGTGCCAGCAGCTTTAGGACTGAACAAGAGACCCAGTACTTC CASSFRTEQETQYF
few TRBJ1-5 TRBV5-1 TRBD1 TGCGCCAGCAGCTCCCACCCGACGGGACAGGGTAATCAGCCCCAGCATTTT CASSSHPTGQGNQPQHF
few TRBJ2-7 TRBV27 TRBD2 TGTGCCAGCAGTCTCACAGCACTAGCGGGAAAATACGAGCAGTACTTC CASSLTALAGKYEQYF